The 8 T cell receptor beta chains below were found in one sample sequenced in a study of cytomegalovirus exposure and HLA in healthy donors (dated by TCRdb to the late 2010s). The method behind the library was the immunoSEQ multiplex PCR assay. A mixture of 60 forward primers for TCR Vbeta segments and 13 reverse primers for TCR Jbeta segments was used in the multiplex PCR. TCRdb retrieved this table from immuneACCESS and kept in-frame rearrangements only. Not all clones are present; in checked studies, unresolved V genes account for under half, and no reason is known for the remainder. This sample holds around 140,000 clones; about 84% were observed only once. Together, the top ten hold 2% to 3% of the sample. Input material: PBMCs. The receptors shown here come from a woman under 30 in good health and CMV-seropositive.

The genes are TRBV7-9 and TRBJ1-1, with 10 nucleotides matching TRBD1. The V segment lost 5 bases and the J segment 6 bases; nucleotides outside the gene matches: 6. CDR3 length: 14 residues. The germline V gene has CDR1 SEHNR and CDR2 FQNEAQ (reference sequence). The CDR3 nucleotides read TGTGCCAGCAGCGAGACAGGGGGCTCGGCTGAAGCTTTCTTT. It specifies CASSETGGSAEAFF.

The chain combines TRBV5-1 with TRBJ1-1; weak D call: TRBD1 (6 bases). The CDR3 runs to 17 residues. Trimming pared 3 bases from V and 1 base from J, leaving 19 bases between. CDR1 is SGHRS, CDR2 YFSETQ, per germline. CDR3 in amino acids: CASSSYYTQGPNTEAFF. The CDR3 bases are TGCGCCAGCAGCTCATATTATACCCAGGGGCCGAACACTGAAGCTTTCTTT.

This chain connects TRBV30 to TRBJ1-1; tentative D call: TRBD1 (6 bases). V dropped 3 bases and J dropped 1 base, with 9 bases sitting between them. From germline, CDR1 is GTSNPN and CDR2 SVGIG (reference sequence). The CDR3 covers 13 residues. Here the CDR3 DNA reads TGTGCCTGGAGCGGACAGACGAACACTGAAGCTTTCTTT. It is translated as CAWSGQTNTEAFF.

This sequence joins TRBV5-1 and TRBJ2-5; TRBD2 is a possible D gene (6 bases). The tail of the sequence fits TRBJ2-7 better, so the J call may be wrong. The V gene's germline CDR1 is SGHRS and CDR2 YFSETQ. This CDR3 region has 15 residues. CDR3 loop: CASSFGGAQSYEQYF. CDR3 sequence (DNA): TGCGCCAGCAGCTTTGGAGGGGCCCAATCCTACGAGCAGTACTTC.

The chain uses TRBV7-9 and TRBJ1-1; 7 bases agree with TRBD1. V lost 5 bases to trimming and J lost 1 base; unmatched junction nucleotides: 4. The CDR3 is 14 residues long. Germline V gene data show CDR1 as SEHNR and CDR2 as FQNEAQ (reference sequence). The CDR3 here is CASSGRDRNTEAFF. In DNA form, the CDR3 reads TGTGCCAGCAGCGGTCGGGACAGGAACACTGAAGCTTTCTTT.

The J gene is TRBJ2-1, the V gene TRBV28, with a tentative D call TRBD1 (6 bases). CDR3 length: 11 amino acids. The germline CDR1 and CDR2 sequences are MDHEN and SYDVKM. Trimming took off 6 bases at V and 10 bases at J, with 10 bases between the two ends. The CDR3 nucleotides read TGTGCCAGCAGACAGGGACCGGAGCAGTTCTTC. Encoded protein: CASRQGPEQFF.

The J gene is TRBJ1-5, the V gene TRBV6-1; D may be TRBD1 (5 bases). The CDR3 sequence is 14 residues long. V was shortened by 7 bases and J by 3 bases, with 13 bases between the two germline ends. Germline CDR1 MNHNS, CDR2 SASEGT. CDR3 region: CASIAGTTNQPQHF. CDR3 bases: TGTGCCAGCATTGCGGGGACGACCAATCAGCCCCAGCATTTT.

The chain uses TRBV9 and TRBJ1-3, with unresolved D. The CDR3 has 15 residues. Germline V gene data show CDR1 as SGDLS and CDR2 as YYNGEE. With 2 bases removed from V and 1 base from J, the gap between germline ends came to 10 bases. The CDR3 DNA reads as TGTGCCAGCAGCGTGGGAGGACGTTCTGGAAACACCATATATTTT. Protein sequence: CASSVGGRSGNTIYF.